One and the same sample provided the 3 T cell receptor beta chains below, sequenced in a study of T cell responses to AZD1222 COVID-19 vaccine (dated by TCRdb to the early 2020s). The time point label for this specimen denotes: baseline before first vaccination. Libraries were built with the immunoSEQ multiplex PCR assay. TCRdb mirrors the immuneACCESS table, restricted to in-frame sequences. Some clones are absent from its copies; in checked studies, under half trace to an unresolved V gene, and the reason for the others is unknown. This sample comprises roughly 160,000 clones, 85% to 95% of them detected only once. The leading ten clones occupy about 0.9% of the sample. The specimen was peripheral blood, collected on day 0 of AZD1222 vaccination. All receptors derive from an adult in good health.

This chain joins TRBV30 and TRBJ2-2; 9 positions match TRBD1. V shed 1 base and J 7 bases; nucleotides not matched to a gene: 4. This CDR3 contains 14 residues. CDR1 and CDR2 (germline): GTSNPN, SVGIG (reference sequence). CDR3 DNA sequence: TGTGCCTGGAGTGGGACAGGGGACATCGGGGAGCTGTTTTTT. Protein product: CAWSGTGDIGELFF. The full variable domain, in which reference TRBV30 and TRBJ2-2 provide the parts outside the CDR3, is SQTIHQWPATLVQPVGSPLSLECTVEGTSNPNLYWYRQAAGRGLQLLFYSVGIGQISSEVPQNLSASRPQDRQFILSSKKLLLSDSGFYLCAWSGTGDIGELFFGEGSRLTVL.

The V call is TRBV21-1, the J call TRBJ1-3; TRBD1 is the table's D call and was not checked against the DNA. TRBV21-1 is recorded as a pseudogene. The CDR3 is 17 amino acids. This CDR3 reads CASSYHRGYISGNTIYF. In DNA form, the CDR3 reads TGTGCCAGCAGCTACCACAGGGGGTATATCTCTGGAAACACCATATATTTT.

The chain combines TRBV3-1 (or the pseudogene TRBV3-2) with TRBJ2-1; a weak D match, TRBD2 (5 bases). The V end was cut by 4 bases, the J end by 4 bases, with 17 bases between. The CDR3 is 16 amino acids. The germline V gene encodes CDR1 LGHDT and CDR2 YNNKEL (reference sequence). Here the CDR3 DNA reads TGTGCCAGCAGCCTTCCTTCAGGAGGTCTATACAATGAGCAGTTCTTC. Encoded protein: CASSLPSGGLYNEQFF.